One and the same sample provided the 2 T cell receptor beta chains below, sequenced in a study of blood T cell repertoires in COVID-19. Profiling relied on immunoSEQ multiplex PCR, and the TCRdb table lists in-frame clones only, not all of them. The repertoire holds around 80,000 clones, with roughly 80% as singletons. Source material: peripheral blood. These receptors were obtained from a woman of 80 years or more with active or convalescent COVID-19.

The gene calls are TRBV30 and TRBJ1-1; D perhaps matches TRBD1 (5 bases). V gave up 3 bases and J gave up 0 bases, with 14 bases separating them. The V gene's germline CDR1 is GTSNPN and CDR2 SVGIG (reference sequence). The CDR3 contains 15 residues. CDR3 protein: CAWSGGGPLNTEAFF. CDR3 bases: TGTGCCTGGAGCGGGGGAGGTCCCCTGAACACTGAAGCTTTCTTT.

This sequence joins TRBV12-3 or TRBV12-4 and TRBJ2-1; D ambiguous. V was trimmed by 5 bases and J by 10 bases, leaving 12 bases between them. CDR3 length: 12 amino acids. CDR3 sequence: CASSPSEREQFF. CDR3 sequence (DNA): TGTGCCAGCAGTCCATCGGAGCGCGAGCAGTTCTTC.